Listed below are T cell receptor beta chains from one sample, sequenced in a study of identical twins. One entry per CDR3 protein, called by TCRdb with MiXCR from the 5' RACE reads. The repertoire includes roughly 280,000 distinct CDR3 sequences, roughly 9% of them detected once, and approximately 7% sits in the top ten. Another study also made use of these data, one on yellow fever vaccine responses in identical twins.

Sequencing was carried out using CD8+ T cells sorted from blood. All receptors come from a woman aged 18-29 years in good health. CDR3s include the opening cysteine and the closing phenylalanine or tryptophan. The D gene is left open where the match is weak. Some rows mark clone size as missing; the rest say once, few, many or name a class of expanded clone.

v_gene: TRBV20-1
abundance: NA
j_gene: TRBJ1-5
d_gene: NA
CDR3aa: CSARDVQGYSNQPQHF
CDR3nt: TGCAGTGCTAGAGACGTTCAGGGGTATAGCAATCAGCCCCAGCATTTT

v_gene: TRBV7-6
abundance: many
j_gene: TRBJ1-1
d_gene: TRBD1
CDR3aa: CASSPTGAEAFF
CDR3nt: TGTGCCAGCAGCCCAACAGGGGCTGAAGCTTTCTTT

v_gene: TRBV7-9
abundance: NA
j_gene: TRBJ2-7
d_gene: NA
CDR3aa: CASSFGSGLYEQYF
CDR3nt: TGTGCCAGCAGCTTCGGTAGCGGCCTCTACGAGCAGTACTTC

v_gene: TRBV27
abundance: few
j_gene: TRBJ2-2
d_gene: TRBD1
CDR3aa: CASSPGTVLNTGELFF
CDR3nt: TGTGCCAGCAGTCCCGGGACAGTACTGAACACCGGGGAGCTGTTTTTT

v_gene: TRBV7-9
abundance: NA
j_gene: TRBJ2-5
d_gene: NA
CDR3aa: CASRRGVPLPGEETQYF
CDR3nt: TGTGCCAGCAGGCGCGGAGTTCCCCTCCCAGGGGAAGAGACCCAGTACTTC

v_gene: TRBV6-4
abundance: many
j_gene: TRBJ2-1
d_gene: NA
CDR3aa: CASSDGFGTAYNEQFF
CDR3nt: TGTGCCAGCAGTGACGGGTTCGGGACGGCCTACAATGAGCAGTTCTTC

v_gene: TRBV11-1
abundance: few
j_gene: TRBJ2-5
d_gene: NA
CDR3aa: CASSVPGGAVRFPQETQYF
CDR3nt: TGTGCCAGCAGCGTGCCCGGGGGAGCCGTAAGGTTCCCACAAGAGACCCAGTACTTC

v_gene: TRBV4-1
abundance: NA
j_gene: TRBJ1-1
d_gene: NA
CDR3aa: CASSQEGGNTEAFF
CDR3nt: TGCGCCAGCAGCCAAGAAGGGGGGAACACTGAAGCTTTCTTT

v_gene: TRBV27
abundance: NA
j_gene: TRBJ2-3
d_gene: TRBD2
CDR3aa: CARVGGTALSDTQYF
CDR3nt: TGTGCCAGAGTGGGAGGGACGGCTTTGTCAGATACGCAGTATTTT

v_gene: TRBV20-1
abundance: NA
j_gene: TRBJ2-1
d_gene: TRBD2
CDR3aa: CSARDLSGLAGFYNEQFF
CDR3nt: TGCAGTGCTAGAGATTTATCGGGACTAGCGGGGTTTTACAATGAGCAGTTCTTC

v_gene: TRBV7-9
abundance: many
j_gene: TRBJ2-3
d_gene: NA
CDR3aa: CASTDRPPSNTDTQYF
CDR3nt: TGTGCCAGCACCGACCGGCCTCCATCTAACACAGATACGCAGTATTTT

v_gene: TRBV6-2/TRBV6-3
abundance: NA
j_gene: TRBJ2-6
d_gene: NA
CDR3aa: CATRPRLGVGANVLTF
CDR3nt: TGTGCCACCAGGCCCCGGCTAGGGGTTGGGGCCAACGTCCTGACTTTC

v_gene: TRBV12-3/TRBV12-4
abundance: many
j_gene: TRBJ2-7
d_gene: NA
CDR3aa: CASSPVFYEQYF
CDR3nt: TGTGCCAGCAGTCCAGTTTTCTACGAGCAGTACTTC

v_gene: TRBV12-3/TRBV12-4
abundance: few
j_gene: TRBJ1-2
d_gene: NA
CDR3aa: CASSPGVGDGYTF
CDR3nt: TGTGCCAGCAGTCCAGGGGTAGGGGACGGCTACACCTTC

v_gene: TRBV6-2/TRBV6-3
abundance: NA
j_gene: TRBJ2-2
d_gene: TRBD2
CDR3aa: CASSPLVPTSVLGELFF
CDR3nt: TGTGCCAGCAGTCCCCTAGTTCCGACTAGCGTTCTCGGGGAGCTGTTTTTT

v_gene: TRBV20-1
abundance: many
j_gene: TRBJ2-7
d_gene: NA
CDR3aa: CSARDLWEPADEQYF
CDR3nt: TGCAGTGCTAGAGATTTGTGGGAGCCGGCCGACGAGCAGTACTTC

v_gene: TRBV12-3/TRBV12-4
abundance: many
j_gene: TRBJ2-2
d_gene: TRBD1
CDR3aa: CASSLGTGPPGELFF
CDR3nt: TGTGCCAGCAGTTTAGGGACAGGGCCCCCCGGGGAGCTGTTTTTT

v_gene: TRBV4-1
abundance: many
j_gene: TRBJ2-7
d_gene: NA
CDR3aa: CASSNQDSYEQYF
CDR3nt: TGCGCCAGCAGCAATCAGGACAGCTACGAGCAGTACTTC

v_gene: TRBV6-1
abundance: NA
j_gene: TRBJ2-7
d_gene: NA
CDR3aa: CASTHSPGGAYEQYF
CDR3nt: TGTGCCAGCACCCACTCGCCAGGGGGGGCCTACGAGCAGTACTTC

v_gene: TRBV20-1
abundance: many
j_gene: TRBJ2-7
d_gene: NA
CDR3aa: CSALPYEQYF
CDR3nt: TGCAGTGCCCTCCCCTACGAGCAGTACTTC

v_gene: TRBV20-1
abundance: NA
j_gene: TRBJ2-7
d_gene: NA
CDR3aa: CSARKTDHYEQYF
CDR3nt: TGCAGTGCTAGGAAGACAGATCACTACGAGCAGTACTTC

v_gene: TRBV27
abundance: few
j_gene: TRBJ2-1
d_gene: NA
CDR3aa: CASSGTASYNEQFF
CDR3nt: TGTGCCAGCAGTGGGACTGCTTCCTACAATGAGCAGTTCTTC

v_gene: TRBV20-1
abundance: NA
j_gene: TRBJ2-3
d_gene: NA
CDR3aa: CSASTPDGTDTQYF
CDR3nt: TGCAGTGCGAGCACCCCCGACGGGACAGATACGCAGTATTTT

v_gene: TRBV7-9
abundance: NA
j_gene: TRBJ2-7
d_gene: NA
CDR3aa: CASSLVRTPTYEQYF
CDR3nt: TGTGCCAGCAGCTTAGTTCGAACACCAACGTACGAGCAGTACTTC

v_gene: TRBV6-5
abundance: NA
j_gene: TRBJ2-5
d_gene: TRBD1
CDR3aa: CASSYGDSHQETQYF
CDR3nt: TGTGCCAGCAGTTACGGGGACAGCCACCAAGAGACCCAGTACTTC

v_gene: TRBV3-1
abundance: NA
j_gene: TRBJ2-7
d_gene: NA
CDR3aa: CASSRRGRIISYEQYF
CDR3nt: TGTGCCAGCAGCCGGCGGGGTAGAATTATCTCCTACGAGCAGTACTTC

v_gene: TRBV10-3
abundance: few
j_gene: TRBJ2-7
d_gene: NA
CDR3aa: CAISQLFSGGAGPPYEQYF
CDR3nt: TGTGCCATCAGCCAACTCTTCAGTGGGGGTGCGGGACCCCCCTACGAGCAGTACTTC

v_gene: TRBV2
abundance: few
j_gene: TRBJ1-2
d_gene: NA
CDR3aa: CASSLGRFYGYTF
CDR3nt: TGTGCCAGCAGCCTCGGACGGTTCTATGGCTACACCTTC

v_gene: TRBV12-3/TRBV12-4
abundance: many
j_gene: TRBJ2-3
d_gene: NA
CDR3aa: CASSPRFRGGPDTQYF
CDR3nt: TGTGCCAGCAGCCCTAGGTTCCGAGGGGGTCCAGATACGCAGTATTTT

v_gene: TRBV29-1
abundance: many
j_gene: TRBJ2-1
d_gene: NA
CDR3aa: CCYAGVGTLSFNEQFF
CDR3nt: TGCTGCTACGCCGGTGTCGGGACACTGAGTTTTAATGAGCAGTTCTTC

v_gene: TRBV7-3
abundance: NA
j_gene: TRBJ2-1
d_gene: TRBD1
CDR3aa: CASSVGTATYNEQFF
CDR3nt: TGTGCCAGCAGCGTGGGGACAGCCACCTACAATGAGCAGTTCTTC

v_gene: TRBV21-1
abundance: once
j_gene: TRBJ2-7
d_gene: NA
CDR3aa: CASSTTSYKTYEQYF
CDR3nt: TGTGCCAGCAGCACGACTAGCTATAAAACCTACGAGCAGTACTTC

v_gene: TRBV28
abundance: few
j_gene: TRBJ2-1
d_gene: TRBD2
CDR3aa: CASSARLAREGGSYNEQFF
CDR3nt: TGTGCCAGCAGCGCAAGACTTGCCCGGGAGGGAGGCTCCTACAATGAGCAGTTCTTC

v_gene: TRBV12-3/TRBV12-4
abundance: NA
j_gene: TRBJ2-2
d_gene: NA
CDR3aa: CASSFPLWMAQDGELFF
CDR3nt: TGTGCCAGCAGTTTCCCCCTGTGGATGGCCCAGGACGGGGAGCTGTTTTTT

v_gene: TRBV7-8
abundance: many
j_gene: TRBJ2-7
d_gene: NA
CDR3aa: CASSLVLAGGNYEQYF
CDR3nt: TGTGCCAGCAGCTTAGTTTTGGCAGGGGGGAACTACGAGCAGTACTTC

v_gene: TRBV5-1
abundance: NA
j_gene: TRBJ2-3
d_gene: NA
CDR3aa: CASSLTAEATLSTDTQYF
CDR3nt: TGCGCCAGCAGCTTGACAGCCGAGGCGACGCTTAGCACAGATACGCAGTATTTT

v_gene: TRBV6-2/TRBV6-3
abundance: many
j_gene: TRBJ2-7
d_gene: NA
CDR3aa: CASSYSSYEQYF
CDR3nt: TGTGCCAGCAGTTACAGCTCCTACGAGCAGTACTTC

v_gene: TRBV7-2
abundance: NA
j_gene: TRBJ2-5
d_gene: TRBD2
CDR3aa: CASSLAAGAETQYF
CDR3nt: TGTGCCAGCAGCCTAGCAGCGGGAGCGGAGACCCAGTACTTC

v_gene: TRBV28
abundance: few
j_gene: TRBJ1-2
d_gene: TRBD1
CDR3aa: CASSRTGGANYGYTF
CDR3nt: TGTGCCAGCAGCCGAACAGGGGGAGCTAACTATGGCTACACCTTC

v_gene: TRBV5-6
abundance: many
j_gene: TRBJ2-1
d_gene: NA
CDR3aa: CAGSWRFYNEQFF
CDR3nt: TGTGCCGGCAGCTGGAGATTCTACAATGAGCAGTTCTTC